This record concerns one TCR beta chain sequence. The sample belongs to a study of blood T cell repertoires in COVID-19. The overall study: Spain, Italy and the United States supplied samples that represented acute and convalescent COVID-19.

Authors' data handling: Researchers report that nucleated cell counts were estimated from reference gene primer amplification. TCRdb's copy holds only in-frame clones and misses some; the assay was immunoSEQ multiplex PCR. V and J calls and clone size are given by that table; D and trimming were obtained from the DNA. The sample lists around 100,000 clones; about 84% were seen once. V lost 0 bases to trimming and J lost 14 bases; unmatched junction nucleotides: 7. Germline assignment: CDR1 SQVTM and CDR2 ANQGSEA. The CDR3 contains 12 residues. This receptor was taken from a human donor in a cohort sampled during active COVID-19. The chain combines TRBV29-1 with TRBJ2-3, with 8 nucleotides matching TRBD2. Sequencing input: peripheral blood. The CDR3 here is CSVEDRAGVMYF. The DNA of the CDR3 is TGCAGCGTTGAAGATAGAGCGGGAGTGATGTATTTT.